Below, 26 T cell receptor beta chains from the same sample are listed, as sequenced in a study of cytomegalovirus exposure and HLA in healthy donors. It was with 60 Vbeta and 13 Jbeta primers that the PCR ran. The protocol was immunoSEQ multiplex PCR, while the TCRdb copy is restricted to in-frame clones and leaves out a portion. The data contain approximately 150,000 clones, over 70% of them singletons. The sample comprised PBMCs. These receptors were collected from a male donor in good health and CMV-seronegative.

CDR3 loop: CASSEDSDRGSSYEQYF. DNA for the CDR3: TGTGCCAGCAGTGAGGACTCGGACAGGGGGAGCTCCTACGAGCAGTACTTC. This chain connects TRBV6-1 to TRBJ2-7; 10 positions match TRBD1. The J segment lost 0 bases and the V segment lost 3 bases, leaving 8 bases of the junction unmatched. Germline V gives CDR1 MNHNS, CDR2 SASEGT. This CDR3 comprises 17 residues.

There are a few counts of this clone. This chain uses TRBV2 with TRBJ1-5, with D possibly matching TRBD1 (6 bases). Germline loops: CDR1 SNHLY, CDR2 FYNNEI. The CDR3 sequence is 14 residues long. Trimming pared 9 bases from V and 1 base from J, leaving 13 bases between. The CDR3: CASGQSASNQPQHF. CDR3 DNA sequence: TGTGCCAGTGGACAGAGTGCGAGCAATCAGCCCCAGCATTTT.

The V call is TRBV18, the J call TRBJ2-3; D possibly corresponds to TRBD2 (7 bases). The CDR3 is made up of 17 amino acids. The germline gives CDR1 KGHSH, CDR2 LQKENI. V was shortened by 6 bases and J by 4 bases, with 23 bases between the two germline ends. DNA of the CDR3: TGTGCCAGCTCCCACAAGGGGGGGCCGGGGGCCGCAGATACGCAGTATTTT. This translates into CASSHKGGPGAADTQYF.

This chain uses TRBV30 with TRBJ1-1; TRBD1 matches 9 bases. Germline loops: CDR1 GTSNPN, CDR2 SVGIG (reference sequence). The V and J ends lost 0 bases and 1 base, in that order; junction bases with no gene match: 12. The CDR3 loop spans 18 amino acids. CDR3 nucleotide sequence: TGTGCCTGGAGTGTACGGTGGCAGGACAGGGGACCGAACACTGAAGCTTTCTTT. Translating it yields CAWSVRWQDRGPNTEAFF.

Comments on this clone: The junction and the germline gene differ at one end; a read error may be behind it. V gene TRBV7-8 combines with J gene TRBJ2-2; 9 bases agree with TRBD1. CDR3 size: 15 residues. Germline V CDR1 and CDR2: SGHVS, FQNEAQ. Here the CDR3 reads CASTLGTGTTGELFF. The CDR3 coding sequence is TGTGCCAGCACCTTAGGGACAGGGACAACCGGGGAGCTGTTTTTT. The full variable domain, with the rest looked up from reference TRBV7-8 and TRBJ2-2, is GAGVSQSPRYKVAKRGQDVALRCDPISGHVSLFWYQQALGQGPEFLTYFQNEAQLDKSGLPSDRFFAERPEGSVSTLKIQRTQQEDSAVYLCASTLGTGTTGELFFGEGSRLTVL.

The chain couples TRBV30 to TRBJ2-7; 8 bases are a match to TRBD1. Germline trimming cut 3 bases from V and 3 bases from J; bases unmatched to any gene: 4. The germline V gene encodes CDR1 GTSNPN and CDR2 SVGIG (reference sequence). This CDR3 comprises 13 residues. The CDR3 loop is CAWRPTGGYEQYF. The CDR3, as DNA: TGTGCCTGGAGACCAACAGGGGGCTACGAGCAGTACTTC.

The chain carries TRBV4-3 and TRBJ2-7, with TRBD1 matching over 7 bases. The germline V gene has CDR1 LGHNA and CDR2 YSLEER. The CDR3 has 13 residues. J gave up 4 bases and V 2 bases, and 2 bases lay outside the gene matches. The CDR3 sequence: CASSQHRGYEQYF. Written as DNA, the CDR3 is TGCGCCAGCAGCCAACACAGGGGATACGAGCAGTACTTC.

The genes are TRBV18 and TRBJ1-1; the D is unclear. Germline V lookup: CDR1 KGHSH, CDR2 LQKENI. CDR3 length: 15 amino acids. V was trimmed by 5 bases and J by 4 bases, leaving 17 bases between them. The CDR3 here is CASSAPEAGGTEAFF. In nucleotides, the CDR3 is TGTGCCAGCTCAGCCCCCGAGGCGGGCGGCACTGAAGCTTTCTTT.

This clone came up once. CDR3 region: CASSLGGTGVWDTQYF. CDR3 nucleotide sequence: TGTGCCAGCAGCTTGGGTGGGACAGGGGTGTGGGATACGCAGTATTTT. The rearrangement joins TRBV5-6 to TRBJ2-3, with 10 bases fitting TRBD1. This CDR3 is built from 16 residues. J lost 6 bases, V lost 0 bases, and 7 bases had no gene match. Germline CDR1 and CDR2: SGHDT and YYEEEE.

Only a few counts were recorded for this clone. V is TRBV29-1 and J is TRBJ2-1; the D is unclear. Germline assignment: CDR1 SQVTM and CDR2 ANQGSEA. The CDR3 is 10 residues long. V shed 7 bases and J shed 4 bases, with 5 bases lying between them. CDR3 in amino acids: CSASYNEQFF. The CDR3 DNA sequence: TGCAGCGCTAGTTACAATGAGCAGTTCTTC.

This clone was detected only a few times. The rearrangement links TRBV9 to TRBJ2-2, with 7 bases fitting TRBD2. After removal of 3 bases from V and 0 bases from J, the junction contained 2 bases not matched to a gene. CDR1 SGDLS and CDR2 YYNGEE come from the germline V gene. CDR3 length: 15 residues. The CDR3 nucleotides are TGTGCCAGCAGCGCTAGCGGAACGAACACCGGGGAGCTGTTTTTT. Its protein is CASSASGTNTGELFF. Looking up the rest from reference TRBV9 and TRBJ2-2 gives the full variable domain: DSGVTQTPKHLITATGQRVTLRCSPRSGDLSVYWYQQSLDQGLQFLIQYYNGEERAKGNILERFSAQQFPDLHSELNLSSLELGDSALYFCASSASGTNTGELFFGEGSRLTVL.

This clone was detected a few times. The chain joins TRBV10-3 to TRBJ2-5; the D gene is possibly TRBD1 (5 bases). With 6 bases removed from V and 2 bases from J, the gap between germline ends came to 10 bases. Per germline, CDR1 ENHRY and CDR2 SYGVKD. CDR3 length: 13 amino acids. The CDR3 sequence: CAISPDRQETQYF. CDR3 bases: TGTGCCATCAGCCCCGACAGACAAGAGACCCAGTACTTC.

This chain connects TRBV7-9 to TRBJ1-6, with D perhaps matching TRBD1 (6 bases). Trimming pared 5 bases from V and 8 bases from J, leaving 16 bases between. Per germline, CDR1 SEHNR and CDR2 FQNEAQ (reference sequence). The CDR3 runs to 15 residues. DNA of the CDR3: TGTGCCAGCAGCAGCTTACTGGGGGCAGATTCACCCCTCCACTTT. Protein product: CASSSLLGADSPLHF.

In this sample, this clone turned up a few times. The V gene is TRBV10-3, the J gene TRBJ2-5; 8 bases map to TRBD1. With the DNA end fitting TRBJ2-7 better, the J assignment may be wrong. Germline values: CDR1 ENHRY, CDR2 SYGVKD. The CDR3 is 14 amino acids. The CDR3 here is CAIIPDRATYEQYF. The CDR3 DNA sequence: TGTGCCATCATTCCGGACAGGGCGACCTACGAGCAGTACTTC.

The chain uses TRBV7-3 and TRBJ2-1; 11 nucleotides match TRBD2. J gave up 7 bases and V 4 bases, and 9 bases lay outside the gene matches. This CDR3 spans 16 amino acids. Germline CDR1 reads SGHTA; CDR2 reads FQGTGA. CDR3 sequence: CASSYSLAGGQNEQFF. CDR3 sequence (DNA): TGTGCCAGCAGCTACAGTCTAGCGGGGGGCCAGAATGAGCAGTTCTTC.

The chain joins TRBV7-9 to TRBJ1-2; maybe TRBD1 (5 bases). The V gene lost 2 bases and the J gene lost 8 bases, with 15 bases spanning the gap. Germline V gives CDR1 SEHNR, CDR2 FQNEAQ (reference sequence). This CDR3 is 14 amino acids long. The CDR3 is CASSLIGQGGGYTF. The DNA for the CDR3 is TGTGCCAGCAGCTTAATAGGGCAGGGTGGAGGCTACACCTTC. Together with reference TRBV7-9 and TRBJ1-2, the CDR3 gives the full variable domain: DTGVSQNPRHKITKRGQNVTFRCDPISEHNRLYWYRQTLGQGPEFLTYFQNEAQLEKSRLLSDRFSAERPKGSFSTLEIQRTEQGDSAMYLCASSLIGQGGGYTFGSGTRLTVV.

The V gene is TRBV19, the J gene TRBJ2-1; 7 nucleotides align to TRBD2. The CDR3 is 14 amino acids. V trimming: 3 bases; J trimming: 9 bases; junction bases outside the gene matches: 8. The germline V gene has CDR1 LNHDA and CDR2 SQIVND (reference sequence). This chain's CDR3 is CASSMTLGLVEQFF. Written as DNA, the CDR3 is TGTGCCAGTAGTATGACCCTTGGACTAGTTGAGCAGTTCTTC.

This rearrangement joins TRBV5-5 to TRBJ2-7, with TRBD1 identical over 12 bases. CDR3 length: 14 amino acids. The germline CDR1 and CDR2 sequences are SGHKS and YYEKEE (reference sequence). Unmatched junction bases numbered 6, after V lost 5 bases and J lost 6 bases. The DNA of the CDR3 is TGTGCCAGCAGTTCCGGGACAGGGGGCCCCGAGCAGTACTTC. Translating gives CASSSGTGGPEQYF.

This chain uses TRBV2 with TRBJ2-5; 10 bases align to TRBD2. Per germline, CDR1 SNHLY and CDR2 FYNNEI. V gave up 8 bases and J gave up 5 bases; unmatched junction bases: 11. CDR3 length: 15 amino acids. The CDR3 region is CASLASGGRWETQYF. DNA for the CDR3: TGTGCCAGCTTGGCTAGCGGGGGCCGGTGGGAGACCCAGTACTTC.

V usage is TRBV6-1 and J usage is TRBJ2-6; no definite D call. Germline V gives CDR1 MNHNS, CDR2 SASEGT. Trimming took 2 bases from V and 0 from J, leaving 8 bases between them. The CDR3 is 16 residues long. CDR3: CASSEMGSSGANVLTF. CDR3 DNA sequence: TGTGCCAGCAGTGAAATGGGCAGCTCTGGGGCCAACGTCCTGACTTTC.

Only a few counts were recorded for this clone. The chain uses TRBV6-1 and TRBJ1-2; D gene uncertain. This CDR3 has 13 residues. The germline CDR1 and CDR2 sequences are MNHNS and SASEGT. Trimming shortened V by 5 bases and J by 4 bases, and 11 bases separated the two germline ends. The CDR3 is CASSPHRGYGYTF. CDR3 bases: TGTGCCAGCAGTCCCCACCGGGGCTATGGCTACACCTTC.

This clone is a singleton in its sample. The chain uses TRBV6-5 and TRBJ1-1; D uncertain. The V gene lost 2 bases and the J gene lost 0 bases, with 7 bases spanning the gap. The CDR3 runs to 14 residues. Per germline, CDR1 MNHEY and CDR2 SVGAGI. The CDR3 loop reads CASSYERLNTEAFF. CDR3 DNA: TGTGCCAGCAGTTACGAGCGGCTGAACACTGAAGCTTTCTTT.

The DNA for the CDR3 is TGTGCCAGCAGCCCTTACATCGCAGATACGCAGTATTTT. Translated: CASSPYIADTQYF. The chain joins TRBV7-9 to TRBJ2-3; D gene uncertain. The CDR3 extends over 13 amino acids. The V gene lost 5 bases and the J gene lost 4 bases, with 10 bases spanning the gap. The V gene's germline CDR1 is SEHNR and CDR2 FQNEAQ (reference sequence). Looking up the rest from reference TRBV7-9 and TRBJ2-3 gives the full variable domain: DTGVSQNPRHKITKRGQNVTFRCDPISEHNRLYWYRQTLGQGPEFLTYFQNEAQLEKSRLLSDRFSAERPKGSFSTLEIQRTEQGDSAMYLCASSPYIADTQYFGPGTRLTVL.

The V gene is TRBV6-1, the J gene TRBJ2-7; 7 bases match TRBD1. The CDR3 has 15 residues. Germline V gene data show CDR1 as MNHNS and CDR2 as SASEGT. V lost 5 bases to trimming and J lost 3 bases; unmatched junction nucleotides: 10. The CDR3 is CASSLRRDSRYEQYF. As DNA, the CDR3 is TGTGCCAGCAGTCTACGTCGGGACAGCCGCTACGAGCAGTACTTC.

Comments on this clone: Other nucleotide sequences in the sample specify the same CDR3. The J gene is TRBJ1-5, the V gene TRBV4-1; 7 bases fit TRBD1. CDR3 length: 15 amino acids. CDR1 is MGHRA and CDR2 is YSYEKL in the germline V gene. The V segment lost 4 bases and the J segment 0 bases; nucleotides outside the gene matches: 3. The DNA of the CDR3 is TGCGCCAGCAGCCTTCAGGGGGATAGCAATCAGCCCCAGCATTTT. It yields the protein CASSLQGDSNQPQHF.

The chain joins TRBV5-1 to TRBJ1-4; 7 nucleotides match TRBD1. Germline V gives CDR1 SGHRS, CDR2 YFSETQ. V lost 4 bases and J lost 8; bases outside the gene matches: 11. The CDR3 is made up of 15 amino acids. The CDR3 region has the DNA TGCGCCAGCAGCGCCACCGGGACAGAGGGGGAAAAACTGTTTTTT. It codes for CASSATGTEGEKLFF.